The following is a T cell receptor (beta chain) sequence with its context. Its target antigen remains unknown. Nothing much larger sits one base from this clone, and base qualities are not available. Using the deep immunoSEQ assay, TCR CDR3 regions were amplified from genomic DNA by multiplex PCR. Extracted genomic DNA from each cell subset was distributed evenly across all wells of several immunoSEQ 96-well plates, and each plate was treated as a replicate. For sorted subsets, 200 to 250 ng of genomic DNA, equivalent to 25,000 to 35,000 T cell genomes, went into each replicate PCR. Purified libraries were quantified with a Qubit 3.0 fluorometer, sized on a Bioanalyzer 2100, and re-quantified with the KAPA Library Quantification kit. Each immunoSEQ 96-well plate was sequenced on its own single-read 150-cycle Illumina NextSeq 550 flow cell. Per the source publication's procedure: Because only junctional sequences without quality scores were contained in the immunoSEQ output, filtering matching that applied to full-length reads could not be performed. Sequences were annotated with PyIR, a Python wrapper for IgBLAST v1.9, and V/J genes and CDR3 were assigned using IMGT germline references. Reads with weak V/J assignments (E-value above 1e-6), missing CDR3, stop codons, out-of-frame junctions, or ambiguous translated residues were removed. V3J clonotypes were defined by identical inferred V gene, J gene, and CDR3 amino acid sequence. To compute the percentage overlap between repertoires, the number of shared unique clonotypes was divided by the size of the smaller repertoire. Three approaches were used to assess repertoire richness: RTK rarefaction, the Chao1 estimator, and Recon v2.1 estimates of unobserved clonotypes. For all TCRbeta clonotypes obtained by the gDNA method from a handful of donors, generation probabilities were computed with OLGA. TCRdb stores this immuneACCESS table with in-frame sequences only. Part of the clones is absent; in the studies checked, under half of the shortfall reflects unresolved V genes, and no reason is known for the rest. The V and J calls and clone size were taken over from that table, and D and trimming were inferred from the DNA. The sample profile shows 650,000 to 700,000 clones; roughly 88% of them were found once. Roughly 36% of the sample is in the top ten clones.

Unmatched junction bases come to 10, with V trimmed by 2 bases and J by 6 bases. CDR1 and CDR2 are drawn from the germline V gene: SGHDN, FVKESK. From its cysteine to its phenylalanine, the CDR3 spans 15 amino acids. Here the CDR3 DNA is all that survives: 45 bases in frame from base 1. The donors were healthy, HIV-negative adults with no recently reported acute infections or vaccinations. All donors were Caucasian adults living in Nashville, Tennessee, USA. The CD8 memory samples were a combination of magnetically selected CD45RO+ cells and CCR7-negative CD45RA+ effector memory (TemRA) cells. Blood was collected by leukapheresis, and PBMCs were isolated by Ficoll-Histopaque density gradient centrifugation and then cryopreserved in liquid nitrogen vapor phase. Purity and quantity of every magnetically sorted T cell population were checked by analytical flow cytometry. Genomic DNA was isolated from every sorted fraction and measured by UV absorbance on a Nanodrop 2000c.

The data were taken from a study of shared clonotypes between healthy human individuals (dated by TCRdb to the early 2020s). Regarding the complete study: Two women and three men aged 18 to 49 years were included in the cohort. For each donor, three plates each were used for CD4 naive and CD4 memory, two plates were used for CD8 naive, and one plate was used for CD8 memory. The study deeply sequenced blood TCR repertoires of five healthy adults to estimate repertoire size and the extent of clonotype sharing between individuals. To increase sequencing depth and limit assay-specific biases, TCR repertoire library preparation and sequencing were carried out by different laboratories using diverse techniques. Leukapheresis yielded between about 0.94 and 9 billion PBMCs per donor.

Study-level results and caveats: The small number of donors limited the genetic and exposure-history diversity represented. Clonotypes shared by all four sorted-subset donors showed higher generation probabilities than non-shared clonotypes. Pairwise subsampling led to the expectation that sequencing depth would affect the degree of clonotype sharing among donors. Naive subsets generally had larger estimated clonotype richness than memory subsets. Sharing across a few donors was observed for approximately 5% of naive CD4, 3% to 4% of naive CD8, about 2.3% of memory CD4, and about 0.4% of memory CD8 clonotypes. Sampling was limited to blood, and TCR repertoires in tissue likely differ from TCR repertoires in blood. Incomplete sequencing was indicated by rarefaction of sorted-subset datasets, despite the large sequencing depth.

Recombination connected TRBV14 to TRBJ2-7; the junction holds 7 bases that match TRBD1. The sample taken for sequencing was memory CD8+ T cells from PBMCs. The meaning of the sample's cell subset or site label: CD45RO+ cells pooled with CCR7-negative TemRA cells. This clonotype was obtained from a young man in good health. Some clones in this sample may be carry-over from other donors' samples. The DNA is as follows: TGTGCCAGCAGCCAAACGAGGGGGCGCGAAGGCGAGCAGTACTTC. Translated, this is CASSQTRGREGEQYF.